These 8 T cell receptor beta chains were all obtained from the same sample, sequenced in a study of T cell responses to AZD1222 COVID-19 vaccine. Data came from immunoSEQ multiplex PCR; TCRdb stores just in-frame clones and leaves some out. The sample lists roughly 140,000 clones; 85% to 95% were seen once. The starting material was peripheral blood, obtained 28 days after the second AZD1222 dose. The receptors shown here come from an adult who received the AZD1222 COVID-19 vaccine.

The CDR3 sequence is CSASRGLEQYV. The CDR3 bases are TGCAGTGCTTCCAGGGGGCTTGAGCAGTACGTC. V and J are TRBV20-1 and TRBJ2-7; TRBD1 aligns across 8 bases. V lost 5 bases, J lost 7 bases, and 4 bases stayed unmatched. The CDR3 runs 11 residues. Per germline, CDR1 DFQATT and CDR2 SNEGSKA (reference sequence).

CDR3 sequence reads: CASSLAGSAGGTEAFF. The DNA for the CDR3 is TGTGCCAGCAGCTTAGCCGGGTCCGCAGGGGGGACTGAAGCTTTCTTT. V gene TRBV7-6 combines with J gene TRBJ1-1, with TRBD1 matching 7 bases. The CDR3 is 16 residues long. Germline V gene sequence: CDR1 SGHVS, CDR2 FNYEAQ. Germline trimming cut 0 bases from V and 5 bases from J; bases unmatched to any gene: 9. Complete variable domain (other parts from reference TRBV7-6 and TRBJ1-1): GAGVSQSPRYKVTKRGQDVALRCDPISGHVSLYWYRQALGQGPEFLTYFNYEAQQDKSGLPNDRFSAERPEGSISTLTIQRTEQRDSAMYRCASSLAGSAGGTEAFFGQGTRLTVV.

The J gene is TRBJ2-7, the V gene TRBV2; D is perhaps TRBD1 (6 bases). Trimming left V 7 bases short and J 6 bases short, with 19 bases between. The V gene's germline CDR1 is SNHLY and CDR2 FYNNEI. The CDR3 is 14 residues long. The DNA for the CDR3 is TGTGCCAGCACTACAGGGATAGGAAAATCCGAGCAGTACGTC. Its translation: CASTTGIGKSEQYV.

In this sample, this clone turned up once. The genes are TRBV6-5 and TRBJ2-2; D possibly uses TRBD1 or TRBD2 (5 bases each). Germline-derived CDR1 and CDR2 are MNHEY and SVGAGI. Trimming took off 6 bases at V and 4 bases at J, with 15 bases between the two ends. This CDR3 is built from 15 residues. This chain's CDR3 is CASRPVGGSTGELFF. The CDR3 DNA is TGTGCCAGCAGGCCCGTTGGGGGAAGCACCGGGGAGCTGTTTTTT.

The J gene is TRBJ1-1, the V gene TRBV6-5; D is unclear. The CDR3 loop spans 14 amino acids. The V end lost 6 bases, the J end lost 2 bases, and 13 bases lay between the germline ends. Germline V gene lookup returns CDR1 MNHEY and CDR2 SVGAGI. The CDR3 reads CASSIPPLNTEAFF. CDR3 sequence (DNA): TGTGCCAGCAGCATCCCCCCTCTCAACACTGAAGCTTTCTTT.

The chain employs TRBV11-2 and TRBJ1-2, with TRBD1 matching 7 bases. Germline trimming cut 7 bases from V and 4 bases from J; bases unmatched to any gene: 9. CDR1 is SGHAT and CDR2 is FQNNGV in the germline V gene. This CDR3 spans 14 amino acids. The CDR3, as DNA: TGTGCCAGCAACCAGGCGGGACAGCGCTATGGCTACACCTTC. Protein sequence: CASNQAGQRYGYTF.

The DNA for the CDR3 is TGTGCCAGCAGCCAAGAAATGGGCGGTGGCTATGGCTACACCTTC. As protein: CASSQEMGGGYGYTF. The rearrangement links TRBV4-2 to TRBJ1-2, with D unresolved. Trimming cost V 0 bases and J 4 bases, with 12 bases left between them. Germline CDR1 is LGHNA and CDR2 is YNFKEQ. CDR3 size: 15 residues.

The chain is built from TRBV28 and TRBJ2-7, with TRBD1 identical over 9 bases. The CDR3 totals 14 residues. The trim removed 6 bases at V and 7 bases at J, leaving 10 bases unmatched. Germline V gives CDR1 MDHEN, CDR2 SYDVKM. The CDR3 protein is CASSLNRGLGEQYV. CDR3 coding DNA: TGTGCCAGCAGCCTAAACAGGGGGCTAGGGGAGCAGTACGTC.